This entry lists 8 T cell receptor beta chains sequenced from one sample in a study of blood T cell repertoires in COVID-19. Here immunoSEQ multiplex PCR was the method, and the copy in TCRdb shows in-frame clones only, minus some. The sample lists fewer than 45,000 clones, almost 90% seen once, with about 25% in the top ten. Sequences were obtained from peripheral blood. The receptors derive from a man aged 60-69 years with active or convalescent COVID-19.

The chain has TRBV29-1 and TRBJ1-2; possibly TRBD1 for D (5 bases). The ends were cut back, 1 base at V and 10 bases at J, with 10 bases in the middle. The CDR3 has 11 amino acids. CDR1 is SQVTM, CDR2 ANQGSEA, per germline. The CDR3 DNA reads TGCAGCGTTGAAGTAGGGGCCGCCTACACCTTC. Translating gives CSVEVGAAYTF. The complete variable domain, with remaining parts taken from reference TRBV29-1 and TRBJ1-2, reads SAVISQKPSRDICQRGTSLTIQCQVDSQVTMMFWYRQQPGQSLTLIATANQGSEATYESGFVIDKFPISRPNLTFSTLTVSNMSPEDSSIYLCSVEVGAAYTFGSGTRLTVV.

The chain combines TRBV10-3 with TRBJ2-2; 13 bases match TRBD2. V gave up 10 bases and J gave up 4 bases; unmatched junction bases: 6. This CDR3 is 15 amino acids long. Germline loops: CDR1 ENHRY, CDR2 SYGVKD. The CDR3 coding sequence is TGTGCCAGCTCACGACTAGCGGGAGGCACCGGGGAGCTGTTTTTT. Protein sequence: CASSRLAGGTGELFF.

The chain joins TRBV30 to TRBJ2-1; 9 nucleotides align to TRBD1. The V gene's germline CDR1 is GTSNPN and CDR2 SVGIG (reference sequence). The CDR3 consists of 14 residues. Unmatched junction bases numbered 7, after V lost 3 bases and J lost 7 bases. CDR3 DNA sequence: TGTGCCTGGAGGGGCGGACAGGGGTGGAATGAGCAGTTCTTC. Translating it yields CAWRGGQGWNEQFF.

The gene calls are TRBV10-1 and TRBJ2-5; tentative D call: TRBD1 (7 bases). The CDR3 extends over 15 amino acids. CDR1 WNHNN and CDR2 SYGVQD come from the germline V gene (reference sequence). V lost 0 bases and J lost 4, with 12 bases in between. CDR3 sequence reads: CASSESRQGGETQYF. In DNA form, the CDR3 reads TGCGCCAGCAGTGAGTCCCGGCAGGGGGGAGAGACCCAGTACTTC.

V is TRBV7-9 and J is TRBJ2-5; D is perhaps TRBD1 (5 bases). Trimming left V 3 bases short and J 3 bases short, with 5 bases between. The CDR3 is 12 residues long. CDR1 SEHNR and CDR2 FQNEAQ come from the germline V gene (reference sequence). The CDR3 coding sequence is TGTGCCAGCAGCTTCAGGGAAGAGACCCAGTACTTC. Its translation: CASSFREETQYF.

The chain carries TRBV10-3 and TRBJ2-3, with D perhaps matching TRBD1 (6 bases). In germline, CDR1 is ENHRY, CDR2 SYGVKD. Trimming pared 0 bases from V and 6 bases from J, leaving 16 bases between. The CDR3 is 16 residues long. The CDR3: CAISESRTENGDTQYF. CDR3 DNA: TGTGCCATCAGTGAGTCACGGACAGAAAATGGGGATACGCAGTATTTT.

The gene calls are TRBV5-4 and TRBJ2-3; TRBD2 aligns across 7 bases. The CDR3 is made up of 15 amino acids. The V gene's germline CDR1 is SGHNT and CDR2 YYREEE (reference sequence). Trimming at V came to 4 bases and at J to 3 bases, leaving 8 bases not matched to a gene. The CDR3 region is CASSQGSGVTDTQYF. CDR3 DNA: TGTGCCAGCAGCCAAGGGAGCGGGGTTACAGATACGCAGTATTTT. Full variable domain (remainder filled in from reference TRBV5-4 and TRBJ2-3): ETGVTQSPTHLIKTRGQQVTLRCSSQSGHNTVSWYQQALGQGPQFIFQYYREEENGRGNFPPRFSGLQFPNYSSELNVNALELDDSALYLCASSQGSGVTDTQYFGPGTRLTVL.

The rearrangement links TRBV7-9 to TRBJ2-7; tentative D call: TRBD2 (5 bases). The V end lost 5 bases, the J end lost 0 bases, and 17 bases lay between the germline ends. Germline V gene lookup returns CDR1 SEHNR and CDR2 FQNEAQ (reference sequence). This CDR3 spans 16 amino acids. As DNA, the CDR3 is TGTGCCAGCAGCCCGTGGGGAAGCGGCGGCTCCTACGAGCAGTACTTC. The encoded protein is CASSPWGSGGSYEQYF.